One and the same sample provided the 10 T cell receptor beta chains below, sequenced in a study of cytomegalovirus exposure and HLA in healthy donors. It was with 60 Vbeta and 13 Jbeta primers that the PCR ran. Sequencing used immunoSEQ multiplex PCR; TCRdb keeps in-frame clones, though not all of them. In all, the sample yields around 31,000 clones. Sequencing used PBMCs. Receptors originate from a female donor in good health and CMV-seronegative.

CDR3 protein: CASSQEPSTNYGYTF. The CDR3 DNA reads TGCGCCAGCAGCCAAGAACCTTCTACTAACTATGGCTACACCTTC. The chain recombines TRBV4-1 with TRBJ1-2; D is uncertain. In germline, CDR1 is MGHRA, CDR2 YSYEKL. The germline V and J ends were trimmed by 0 bases and 0 bases, with 8 bases remaining between them. The CDR3 covers 15 residues.

Of note for this clone: At one end the junction does not follow the germline gene, possibly because of a read error. CDR3: CAGSKSQGSNQPQHF. The DNA for the CDR3 is TGTGCCGGCAGCAAGTCCCAGGGAAGCAATCAGCCCCAGCATTTT. This chain uses TRBV28 with TRBJ1-5; D may be TRBD1 (5 bases). The CDR3 contains 15 residues. The germline V gene has CDR1 MDHEN and CDR2 SYDVKM. Based on the CDR3 plus reference TRBV28 and TRBJ1-5, the full variable domain is DVKVTQSSRYLVKRTGEKVFLECVQDMDHENMFWYRQDPGLGLRLIYFSYDVKMKEKGDIPEGYSVSREKKERFSLILESASTNQTSMYLCAGSKSQGSNQPQHFGDGTRLSIL.

The chain uses TRBV6-5 and TRBJ1-2; 8 bases align to TRBD1. Germline V gives CDR1 MNHEY, CDR2 SVGAGI. The CDR3 spans 14 residues. V was pared by 2 bases and J by 8 bases, with 7 bases of the junction left unmatched. CDR3 protein: CASSYGGQGQGYTF. The CDR3 nucleotides read TGTGCCAGCAGTTACGGCGGACAGGGACAGGGCTACACCTTC.

The rearrangement uses TRBV6-5 and TRBJ2-2, with 9 bases aligning to TRBD1. This CDR3 region has 15 residues. Germline CDR1 reads MNHEY; CDR2 reads SVGAGI. V dropped 6 bases and J dropped 5; count of bases not matched to a gene: 7. The CDR3 DNA follows: TGTGCCAGCAGCCTTAGGACAGGGGTTACCGGGGAGCTGTTTTTT. This codes for CASSLRTGVTGELFF.

The J gene is TRBJ1-2, the V gene TRBV10-2, with unresolved D. The CDR3 length is 11 residues. Trimming shortened V by 6 bases and J by 5 bases, and 7 bases separated the two germline ends. Looked up from germline, CDR1 is WSHSY and CDR2 is SAAADI. The CDR3 protein is CASRLGYGYTF. The CDR3 DNA reads as TGCGCCAGCAGGCTCGGGTATGGCTACACCTTC.

The CDR3, as DNA: TGCGCCAGCAAAGGGATTGGAGGGGGCTTAGAGACCCAGTACTTC. It specifies CASKGIGGGLETQYF. The gene calls are TRBV10-2 and TRBJ2-5, with TRBD1 as a possible D gene (7 bases). Germline V gene sequence: CDR1 WSHSY, CDR2 SAAADI. CDR3 length equals 15 residues. V dropped 7 bases and J dropped 4 bases, with 19 bases sitting between them.

The V gene is TRBV7-8, the J gene TRBJ1-3; the match to TRBD1 covers 7 bases. The CDR3 length is 15 residues. J gave up 4 bases and V 1 base, and 4 bases lay outside the gene matches. CDR1 is SGHVS, CDR2 FQNEAQ, per germline. The CDR3 nucleotides are TGTGCCAGCAGCTTAGGAGGGGGCCACGGAAACACCATATATTTT. It translates to CASSLGGGHGNTIYF.

About this clone itself: Different DNA sequences within this sample yield the same CDR3. The chain combines TRBV6-4 with TRBJ2-3, with 8 bases matching TRBD2. The length of the CDR3 is 15 residues. V was clipped by 0 bases and J by 2 bases; unmatched bases: 1. From germline, CDR1 is MRHNA and CDR2 SNTAGT. For the CDR3, the DNA is TGTGCCAGCAGTGACTCCGGGGGGGCCACAGATACGCAGTATTTT. It specifies CASSDSGGATDTQYF.

This sequence joins TRBV7-2 and TRBJ2-1; 12 nucleotides match TRBD2. The germline V gene encodes CDR1 SGHTA and CDR2 FQGNSA. The CDR3 loop spans 16 amino acids. The V and J ends lost 1 base and 5 bases, in that order; junction bases with no gene match: 3. CDR3: CASSLGRLAGDNEQFF. CDR3 in DNA: TGTGCCAGCAGCTTAGGAAGACTAGCGGGGGACAATGAGCAGTTCTTC.

The V call is TRBV6-6, the J call TRBJ1-5, with D unclear. V dropped 6 bases and J dropped 0 bases, with 6 bases sitting between them. This CDR3 contains 13 residues. Germline values: CDR1 MNHNY, CDR2 SVGAGI (reference sequence). CDR3 nucleotide sequence: TGTGCCAGCAGATTAGATAGCAATCAGCCCCAGCATTTT. This sequence encodes CASRLDSNQPQHF.